Below, 10 T cell receptor beta chains from the same sample are listed, as sequenced in a study of T cell responses to AZD1222 COVID-19 vaccine. Sequencing used immunoSEQ multiplex PCR; TCRdb keeps in-frame clones, though not all of them. The table records roughly 97,000 clones, about 91% of them present only once. Here the sequenced sample was peripheral blood, taken on day 0 of AZD1222 vaccination. The origin of the receptors is an adult in good health.

In this sample, this clone turned up a few times. This chain connects TRBV9 to TRBJ1-1; D remains ambiguous. Germline lookup yields CDR1 SGDLS and CDR2 YYNGEE. The CDR3 covers 14 residues. Trimming cost V 2 bases and J 2 bases, with 10 bases left between them. The CDR3 reads CASSVNNGNTEAFF. The DNA for the CDR3 is TGTGCCAGCAGCGTTAATAACGGCAACACTGAAGCTTTCTTT.

Regarding this clone: Germline and junction disagree at one end, which may indicate a read error. V is TRBV7-2 and J is TRBJ2-3, with 11 nucleotides matching TRBD2. Germline CDR1 reads SGHTA; CDR2 reads FQGNSA. The CDR3 has 11 amino acids. CDR3 coding DNA: TGTGCCAGCAGCCAGGCTGGGACTAGCGGTTTT. It translates to CASSQAGTSGF.

This clone appeared a single time. The genes are TRBV19 and TRBJ2-1; 8 bases map to TRBD1. The CDR3 is made up of 14 amino acids. CDR1 and CDR2 from the germline V gene are LNHDA and SQIVND (reference sequence). V trimming: 6 bases; J trimming: 5 bases; junction bases outside the gene matches: 6. The CDR3 spells CASRKTGVHNEQFF. The DNA of the CDR3 is TGTGCCAGTAGAAAGACAGGGGTTCACAATGAGCAGTTCTTC.

The chain joins TRBV24-1 to TRBJ2-7, with 9 bases lining up with TRBD1. CDR1 is KGHDR and CDR2 is SFDVKD in the germline V gene. The CDR3 is made up of 13 amino acids. Losses at the gene ends were 4 bases for V and 6 bases for J; bases not matched to a gene: 3. The chain's CDR3 is CATSERTGAEQYF. In nucleotides, the CDR3 is TGTGCCACCAGTGAACGGACAGGGGCCGAGCAGTACTTC.

The chain recombines TRBV30 with TRBJ2-1; a possible D gene is TRBD2 (5 bases). Germline V CDR1 and CDR2: GTSNPN, SVGIG (reference sequence). The ends were cut back, 7 bases at V and 1 base at J, with 14 bases in the middle. This CDR3 is built from 14 residues. The CDR3 protein is CASSGQISYNEQFF. CDR3 bases: TGTGCCTCCAGCGGCCAAATTTCCTACAATGAGCAGTTCTTC.

J is TRBJ2-5 and V is TRBV18; no firm D call. This CDR3 contains 12 residues. Trimming took off 0 bases at V and 6 bases at J, with 5 bases between the two ends. Germline V lookup: CDR1 KGHSH, CDR2 LQKENI. The DNA for the CDR3 is TGTGCCAGCTCACCACCGGAAAAGACCCAGTACTTC. This sequence encodes CASSPPEKTQYF. Full variable domain (missing parts from reference TRBV18 and TRBJ2-5): NAGVMQNPRHLVRRRGQEARLRCSPMKGHSHVYWYRQLPEEGLKFMVYLQKENIIDESGMPKERFSAEFPKEGPSILRIQQVVRGDSAAYFCASSPPEKTQYFGPGTRLLVL.

This chain uses TRBV2 with TRBJ1-2; 7 nucleotides match TRBD1. The germline CDR1 and CDR2 sequences are SNHLY and FYNNEI. The length of the CDR3 is 12 residues. V trimming: 8 bases; J trimming: 5 bases; junction bases outside the gene matches: 5. DNA for the CDR3: TGTGCCAGCGGGGGACAGATTTATGGCTACACCTTC. Encoded protein: CASGGQIYGYTF.

CDR3 bases: TGTGCCAGCAGCTTAACATCCAGGGGCCGGAATCAGCCCCAGCATTTT. The encoded protein is CASSLTSRGRNQPQHF. The rearrangement uses TRBV7-3 and TRBJ1-5; possible D gene TRBD1, 6 bases. Germline V gives CDR1 SGHTA, CDR2 FQGTGA. CDR3 length equals 16 residues. V was trimmed by 0 bases and J by 4 bases, leaving 13 bases between them.

V gene TRBV19 combines with J gene TRBJ1-5; D call uncertain. CDR1 is LNHDA, CDR2 SQIVND, per germline (reference sequence). The CDR3 contains 15 residues. With 4 bases removed from V and 0 bases from J, the gap between germline ends came to 10 bases. The chain's CDR3 is CASSRAGYSNQPQHF. CDR3 nucleotides: TGTGCCAGTAGTAGAGCAGGTTATAGCAATCAGCCCCAGCATTTT.

This clone appeared once. The chain carries TRBV4-1 and TRBJ2-1, with D perhaps TRBD2 (5 bases). From germline, CDR1 is MGHRA and CDR2 YSYEKL. Trimming stripped 2 bases from V and 2 bases from J, with 13 bases between. This CDR3 region has 16 residues. The CDR3 DNA reads as TGCGCCAGCAGCCAAAACCCTAGCCGAACCTACAATGAGCAGTTCTTC. Translated: CASSQNPSRTYNEQFF.